Listed here are 27 T cell receptor beta chains from one sample, sequenced in a study of T cells in Graves' hyperthyroidism and ophthalmopathy. Researchers amplified the TCR beta CDR3 regions from RNA transcripts. Carried out on the TCR CDR3, a first-round RT-PCR used the HTBI primer set. TCRdb called the multiplex PCR reads again in MiXCR, with one record for every CDR3 protein. The data hold about 420,000 distinct CDR3 sequences, with roughly 15% observed a single time. The sample taken for sequencing was blood. The receptors come from a woman aged 18-29 years with Graves' hyperthyroidism.

This clonotype was seen a handful of times. The chain links TRBV12-3 or TRBV12-4 to TRBJ1-1, with D perhaps TRBD1 (6 bases). V was cut by 9 bases and J by 7 bases, with 15 bases left in between. The CDR3 loop spans 12 amino acids. CDR3 loop: CASVRGTGEAFF. The CDR3 nucleotides read TGTGCCAGTGTCAGGGGAACAGGTGAAGCTTTCTTT.

In its sample, this clonotype was seen many times. V gene TRBV6-2 or TRBV6-3 combines with J gene TRBJ2-1; TRBD2 matches 8 bases. The CDR3 is 15 amino acids. Germline CDR1 and CDR2: MNHEY and SVGEGT. The V and J ends lost 6 bases and 1 base, in that order; junction bases with no gene match: 5. CDR3 nucleotide sequence: TGTGCCAGCAGAGAACTAGCGGCATCCTACAATGAGCAGTTCTTC. Translation: CASRELAASYNEQFF.

This clonotype was counted between two and nine times. CDR3 sequence reads: CASSQAGVSSGNTIYF. The DNA of the CDR3 is TGTGCCAGCAGCCAAGCAGGGGTCTCCTCTGGAAACACCATATATTTT. V and J are TRBV3-1 and TRBJ1-3; perhaps TRBD1 as D (6 bases). The CDR3 loop spans 16 amino acids. V was clipped by 1 base and J by 0 bases, with 10 bases between them. The germline gives CDR1 LGHDT, CDR2 YNNKEL (reference sequence).

This clonotype was detected ten times or more. This chain joins TRBV6-2 or TRBV6-3 and TRBJ2-7, with TRBD2 matching 7 bases. CDR3 length: 14 residues. V lost 6 bases to trimming and J lost 4 bases; unmatched junction nucleotides: 9. The V gene's germline CDR1 is MNHEY and CDR2 SVGEGT. CDR3 in amino acids: CASSGGRERYEQYF. The CDR3, as DNA: TGTGCCAGCAGCGGTGGGAGGGAGAGGTACGAGCAGTACTTC.

This clonotype has at least ten counts. This chain connects TRBV2 to TRBJ1-4; D gene unclear. The germline V gene encodes CDR1 SNHLY and CDR2 FYNNEI. The CDR3 extends over 17 amino acids. The V end was cut by 2 bases, the J end by 8 bases, with 21 bases between. This CDR3 reads CASSENPMRGSDEKLFF. CDR3 DNA: TGTGCCAGCAGTGAAAACCCTATGCGGGGTTCAGACGAAAAACTGTTTTTT. The entire variable domain, with the rest obtained from reference TRBV2 and TRBJ1-4, is as follows: EPEVTQTPSHQVTQMGQEVILRCVPISNHLYFYWYRQILGQKVEFLVSFYNNEISEKSEIFDDQFSVERPDGSNFTLKIRSTKLEDSAMYFCASSENPMRGSDEKLFFGSGTQLSVL.

The V call is TRBV9, the J call TRBJ1-3; D remains unclear. Deletions cut 0 bases from V and 7 bases from J, with 17 bases between. Germline V gene data show CDR1 as SGDLS and CDR2 as YYNGEE. This CDR3 contains 16 residues. As DNA, the CDR3 is TGTGCCAGCAGCGTAGCCCGGACGGGGATGGGGAACACCATATATTTT. Encoded protein: CASSVARTGMGNTIYF. Drawing the rest from reference TRBV9 and TRBJ1-3, the complete variable domain is DSGVTQTPKHLITATGQRVTLRCSPRSGDLSVYWYQQSLDQGLQFLIQYYNGEERAKGNILERFSAQQFPDLHSELNLSSLELGDSALYFCASSVARTGMGNTIYFGEGSWLTVV.

The chain joins TRBV28 to TRBJ1-3; no firm D call. V was clipped by 7 bases and J by 13 bases, with 26 bases between them. The CDR3 runs to 15 residues. The V gene's germline CDR1 is MDHEN and CDR2 SYDVKM. The CDR3 coding sequence is TGTGCCAGCACCCCCCCCGCGGACTCTGGAAACATTATATATTTT. Its translation: CASTPPADSGNIIYF.

The rearrangement joins TRBV19 to TRBJ2-7; D ambiguous. There are 14 residues in the CDR3. Germline CDR1 and CDR2: LNHDA and SQIVND (reference sequence). Trimming cost V 4 bases and J 0 bases, with 10 bases left between them. This chain's CDR3 is CASSTYGGSYEQYF. The CDR3 DNA is TGTGCCAGTAGTACATATGGCGGCTCCTACGAGCAGTACTTC.

This clonotype was picked up a small number of times. The chain carries TRBV29-1 and TRBJ2-7; 10 bases map to TRBD2. Germline V gene data show CDR1 as SQVTM and CDR2 as ANQGSEA. This CDR3 spans 14 amino acids. The J segment lost 3 bases and the V segment lost 5 bases, leaving 7 bases of the junction unmatched. CDR3 sequence: CSVSLAGSLYEQYF. The CDR3 DNA is TGCAGCGTTTCACTAGCGGGATCTCTCTACGAGCAGTACTTC.

This clonotype was counted many times. The genes are TRBV11-2 and TRBJ2-1, with 9 bases matching TRBD2. V shed 5 bases, J shed 6 bases, and the junction held 11 bases outside the gene matches. Germline assignment: CDR1 SGHAT and CDR2 FQNNGV. The CDR3 runs to 16 residues. The DNA for the CDR3 is TGTGCCAGCAGCCAGAGGGGCCTAGCGGGAACCAATGAGCAGTTCTTC. Translation: CASSQRGLAGTNEQFF.

This sequence joins TRBV6-2 or TRBV6-3 and TRBJ2-1, with 9 bases lining up with TRBD2. With 2 bases clipped from V and 1 base from J, the junction kept 9 bases outside the gene matches. This CDR3 is 18 amino acids long. Germline CDR1 reads MNHEY; CDR2 reads SVGEGT. The CDR3 sequence is CASSYLGLASTSYNEQFF. CDR3 DNA sequence: TGTGCCAGCAGTTACCTCGGACTAGCGAGTACTTCCTACAATGAGCAGTTCTTC.

This clonotype was seen a handful of times. The chain links TRBV9 to TRBJ2-1; 14 nucleotides align to TRBD2. V gave up 3 bases and J gave up 2 bases; unmatched junction bases: 4. The length of the CDR3 is 17 residues. Germline V CDR1 and CDR2: SGDLS, YYNGEE. The chain's CDR3 is CASSGGLAGATYNEQFF. CDR3 nucleotides: TGTGCCAGCAGCGGGGGACTAGCGGGGGCCACCTACAATGAGCAGTTCTTC.

This clonotype was detected ten times or more. The chain carries TRBV12-3 or TRBV12-4 and TRBJ2-5; D uncertain. This CDR3 has 13 residues. V lost 5 bases to trimming and J lost 1 base, with 8 bases between them. In DNA, the CDR3 is TGTGCCAGCAGTCCCACCCTCCAAGAGACCCAGTACTTC. Residues: CASSPTLQETQYF.

The chain combines TRBV5-6 with TRBJ2-6; 11 positions match TRBD1. This CDR3 has 17 amino acids. The germline V gene has CDR1 SGHDT and CDR2 YYEEEE. Trimming at V came to 4 bases and at J to 5 bases, leaving 8 bases not matched to a gene. CDR3 bases: TGTGCCAGCAGCCCGGACAGGGGGCGCAGGAGGGCCAACGTCCTGACTTTC. Translated, it gives CASSPDRGRRRANVLTF. Full variable domain (rest looked up from reference TRBV5-6 and TRBJ2-6): DAGVTQSPTHLIKTRGQQVTLRCSPKSGHDTVSWYQQALGQGPQFIFQYYEEEERQRGNFPDRFSGHQFPNYSSELNVNALLLGDSALYLCASSPDRGRRRANVLTFGAGSRLTVL.

A few counts support this clonotype. The chain carries TRBV15 and TRBJ2-7; possibly TRBD2 for D (7 bases). The CDR3 is 14 amino acids. CDR1 and CDR2 (germline): LNHNV, YYDKDF (reference sequence). Trimming removed 4 bases at V and 2 bases at J, with 12 bases between. The CDR3 loop is CATSMGRGPYEQYF. The CDR3 DNA follows: TGTGCCACCAGCATGGGGCGGGGGCCCTACGAGCAGTACTTC.

Ten or more counts support this clonotype. This rearrangement joins TRBV29-1 to TRBJ1-2; TRBD1 aligns across 7 bases. CDR3 length: 13 residues. J lost 4 bases, V lost 3 bases, and 5 bases had no gene match. Germline V gene lookup returns CDR1 SQVTM and CDR2 ANQGSEA. The CDR3 is CSVEDRSLYGYTF. The CDR3 DNA is TGCAGCGTTGAGGACAGGTCCCTCTATGGCTACACCTTC.

About this clonotype itself: A much larger clone sits a single nucleotide away, making a read error possible. The genes are TRBV15 and TRBJ2-5; tentatively, D is TRBD2 (6 bases). The CDR3 consists of 16 residues. The V gene's germline CDR1 is LNHNV and CDR2 YYDKDF (reference sequence). The CDR3 is CATSRDAPGVGETQCF. CDR3 nucleotides: TGTGCCACCAGCAGAGATGCACCGGGGGTGGGGGAGACCCAGTGCTTC.

The chain combines TRBV6-5 with TRBJ1-1; 8 positions agree with TRBD1. The CDR3 length is 15 residues. Trimming at V came to 2 bases and at J to 1 base, leaving 3 bases not matched to a gene. Per germline, CDR1 MNHEY and CDR2 SVGAGI. CDR3 protein: CASSYTGTGNTEAFF. The CDR3 region has the DNA TGTGCCAGCAGTTACACCGGGACAGGGAACACTGAAGCTTTCTTT.

Many counts were recorded for this clonotype. This chain connects TRBV20-1 to TRBJ2-1; D is uncertain. Trimming shortened V by 0 bases and J by 1 base, and 10 bases separated the two germline ends. This CDR3 region has 15 residues. Per the germline V gene, CDR1 is DFQATT and CDR2 is SNEGSKA (reference sequence). The CDR3 bases are TGCAGTGCTAGAGACATGACACTTTCCTACAATGAGCAGTTCTTC. It yields the protein CSARDMTLSYNEQFF.

This clonotype was found many times. The chain combines TRBV5-1 with TRBJ2-5; 12 bases line up with TRBD2. From germline, CDR1 is SGHRS and CDR2 YFSETQ. With 2 bases clipped from V and 2 bases from J, the junction kept 1 base outside the gene matches. The CDR3 totals 15 residues. CDR3 DNA sequence: TGCGCCAGCAGCTTCGGACTAGCGGGGCAAGAGACCCAGTACTTC. It specifies CASSFGLAGQETQYF.

Many counts were recorded for this clonotype. The chain uses TRBV12-3 or TRBV12-4 and TRBJ2-2, with D tentatively TRBD1 or TRBD2 (5 bases each). V gave up 6 bases and J gave up 2 bases, with 16 bases separating them. This CDR3 is 16 amino acids long. The CDR3 loop reads CASRPGDGGNTGELFF. CDR3 coding DNA: TGTGCCAGCAGACCCGGGGACGGAGGAAACACCGGGGAGCTGTTTTTT.

This clonotype was counted at least ten times. This rearrangement joins TRBV5-1 to TRBJ2-7; 12 bases align to TRBD2. V shed 6 bases and J 1 base; nucleotides not matched to a gene: 2. CDR1 SGHRS and CDR2 YFSETQ come from the germline V gene. CDR3 size: 14 residues. The CDR3, as DNA: TGCGCCAGCAACCTAGCGGGAGGGTCCTACGAGCAGTACTTC. It encodes CASNLAGGSYEQYF. Looking up the rest from reference TRBV5-1 and TRBJ2-7 gives the full variable domain: KAGVTQTPRYLIKTRGQQVTLSCSPISGHRSVSWYQQTPGQGLQFLFEYFSETQRNKGNFPGRFSGRQFSNSRSEMNVSTLELGDSALYLCASNLAGGSYEQYFGPGTRLTVT.

A word on this clonotype: A much larger clonotype is one base distant, so this may be a read error. The CDR3 loop is CSVRGRTDYEQYF. The CDR3 nucleotides are TGCAGTGTTAGAGGGCGGACAGACTACGAGCAGTACTTC. This rearrangement joins TRBV20-1 to TRBJ2-7; TRBD1 might be the D (6 bases). The germline V gene encodes CDR1 DFQATT and CDR2 SNEGSKA (reference sequence). The CDR3 runs to 13 residues.

This clonotype has a handful of counts. The rearrangement links TRBV5-1 to TRBJ2-5, with 10 bases identical to TRBD1. Germline V CDR1 and CDR2: SGHRS, YFSETQ. V trimming: 6 bases; J trimming: 5 bases; junction bases outside the gene matches: 4. This CDR3 has 13 residues. In DNA form, the CDR3 reads TGCGCCAGCAATCTGGGACAGGGGGAGACCCAGTACTTC. Protein product: CASNLGQGETQYF. The whole variable domain, filled in from reference TRBV5-1 and TRBJ2-5, reads KAGVTQTPRYLIKTRGQQVTLSCSPISGHRSVSWYQQTPGQGLQFLFEYFSETQRNKGNFPGRFSGRQFSNSRSEMNVSTLELGDSALYLCASNLGQGETQYFGPGTRLLVL.

This rearrangement joins TRBV9 to TRBJ2-7; 10 bases line up with TRBD1. The CDR3 runs 14 residues. Trimming took 0 bases from V and 7 from J; bases not matched to a gene: 4. In germline, CDR1 is SGDLS, CDR2 YYNGEE. The CDR3 coding sequence is TGTGCCAGCAGCGTAGGGACAGGGGGTCTGGAGCAGTACTTC. Its translation: CASSVGTGGLEQYF.

This clonotype was detected many times. The chain recombines TRBV6-1 with TRBJ1-5; tentative D call: TRBD1 (6 bases). The CDR3 length is 15 residues. CDR1 and CDR2 from the germline V gene are MNHNS and SASEGT. Trimming pared 6 bases from V and 1 base from J, leaving 13 bases between. DNA of the CDR3: TGTGCCAGCAGACCTGAGGGGGACAGCAATCAGCCCCAGCATTTT. This sequence encodes CASRPEGDSNQPQHF.

This clonotype was detected many times. V gene TRBV11-2 combines with J gene TRBJ1-1; 9 bases fit TRBD1. Germline V gives CDR1 SGHAT, CDR2 FQNNGV. The CDR3 extends over 18 amino acids. The junction had 19 bases not matched to a gene; V was cut back by 5 bases and J by 6 bases. The CDR3 here is CASSPGTGKKPGGSEAFF. CDR3 in DNA: TGTGCCAGCAGCCCCGGGACAGGGAAGAAACCCGGTGGGTCTGAAGCTTTCTTT.